Listed below are T cell receptor beta chains from one sample, sequenced in a study of blood T cell repertoires in COVID-19. TCRdb's table, derived via immunoSEQ multiplex PCR, lists solely in-frame clones and lacks some. The table has roughly 500,000 clones, approximately 91% seen once; the top ten hold around 7.9%. Material: PBMCs or T cells enriched from blood (not recorded which). The receptors stem from a woman aged 55-69 years who had recovered from COVID-19. CDR3s include the opening cysteine and the closing phenylalanine or tryptophan. Fields, in order: D gene, V gene, clone size, J gene, CDR3 protein, CDR3 DNA. D genes are given only for firm matches. Expanded clones get a size class; other rows say once, few or many, or leave the size out.

>TRBD1|TRBV10-3|-|TRBJ2-7
CAISAVQGSYEQYF
TGTGCCATCAGTGCAGTACAGGGGTCCTACGAGCAGTACTTC
>-|TRBV24-1|-|TRBJ1-2
CATSDLGGRGYTF
TGTGCCACCAGTGATTTAGGGGGACGTGGCTACACCTTC
>-|TRBV29-1|once|TRBJ2-3
CSAVALIDTQYF
TGCAGCGCCGTAGCCCTAATAGATACGCAGTATTTT
>-|TRBV7-9|once|TRBJ2-3
CASSLSGTDTQYF
TGTGCCAGCAGCTTAAGCGGGACAGATACGCAGTATTTT
>-|TRBV19|-|TRBJ1-1
CASSIGGGRLGNTEAFF
TGTGCCAGTAGTATAGGGGGGGGCCGGCTGGGGAACACTGAAGCTTTCTTT
>TRBD1|TRBV7-9|-|TRBJ2-2
CASSLDRAIPRTGELFF
TGTGCCAGCAGCCTGGACAGGGCAATTCCGCGGACCGGGGAGCTGTTTTTT
>TRBD2|TRBV19|once|TRBJ2-3
CASRSSGGEYNTQYF
TGTGCCAGTCGGTCTAGCGGGGGGGAATATAATACGCAGTATTTT
>-|TRBV5-1|-|TRBJ1-1
CASSLATGINTEAFF
TGCGCCAGCAGCTTGGCCACGGGAATTAACACTGAAGCTTTCTTT
>-|TRBV6-1|-|TRBJ2-2
CASSDAAGPPYTGELFF
TGTGCCAGCAGTGACGCCGCGGGGCCCCCATACACCGGGGAGCTGTTTTTT
>TRBD2|TRBV10-3|-|TRBJ2-2
CAISVSGTRNTGELFF
TGTGCCATCAGTGTATCCGGGACTAGGAATACCGGGGAGCTGTTTTTT
>-|TRBV12-5|-|TRBJ1-1
CASGLVPGVGTEAFF
TGTGCTAGTGGTTTGGTTCCAGGGGTGGGCACTGAAGCTTTCTTT
>-|TRBV27|-|TRBJ2-1
CASSPGYNEQFF
TGTGCCAGCAGTCCCGGGTACAATGAGCAGTTCTTC
>-|TRBV30|-|TRBJ2-6
CAWSVRDILSGANVLTF
TGTGCCTGGAGTGTACGGGACATACTATCTGGGGCCAACGTCCTGACTTTC
>TRBD1|TRBV4-1|-|TRBJ1-2
CASSHLGQGDYGYTF
TGCGCCAGCAGCCACCTGGGACAGGGAGACTATGGCTACACCTTC
>TRBD2|TRBV2|-|TRBJ2-5
CASSVGLAGVQETQYF
TGTGCCAGCAGTGTGGGACTAGCGGGGGTCCAAGAGACCCAGTACTTC
>-|TRBV7-9|-|TRBJ1-1
CASSLGLSMNTEAFF
TGTGCCAGCAGCTTAGGATTGAGCATGAACACTGAAGCTTTCTTT
>TRBD1|TRBV10-2|-|TRBJ2-4
CASRQGTALAKNIQYF
TGCGCCAGCAGACAGGGGACCGCTCTCGCCAAAAACATTCAGTACTTC
>-|TRBV27|-|TRBJ2-7
CASSRPTGYSYEQYF
TGTGCCAGCAGCCGGCCGACAGGTTACTCCTACGAGCAGTACTTC
>TRBD1|TRBV29-1|-|TRBJ1-2
CSVIPSGTGGHGYTF
TGCAGCGTGATCCCCTCCGGGACAGGGGGCCATGGCTACACCTTC
>-|TRBV24-1|-|TRBJ1-5
CATSRGGDQPQHF
TGTGCCACCAGCCGGGGGGGCGATCAGCCCCAGCATTTT
>TRBD1|TRBV6-5|-|TRBJ1-6
CASRWDSLNSPLHF
TGTGCCAGCCGCTGGGACAGTTTGAATTCACCCCTCCACTTT
>-|TRBV6-5|-|TRBJ2-5
CASNSPDFETQYF
TGTGCCAGCAACTCCCCGGACTTTGAGACCCAGTACTTC
>-|TRBV2|-|TRBJ1-5
CASSLTDLSNQPQHF
TGTGCCAGCAGCCTGACAGACCTTAGCAATCAGCCCCAGCATTTT
>-|TRBV5-1|-|TRBJ1-2
CASSLAGGVHGYTF
TGCGCCAGCAGCCTGGCGGGAGGGGTCCATGGCTACACCTTC
>TRBD1|TRBV6-1|-|TRBJ1-5
CASSDRGFDQPQHF
TGTGCCAGCAGTGACAGGGGGTTTGATCAGCCCCAGCATTTT
>-|TRBV6-6|once|TRBJ1-5
CASSYSSGVNQPQHF
TGTGCCAGCAGTTACTCTTCGGGGGTCAATCAGCCCCAGCATTTT
>-|TRBV7-9|-|TRBJ2-3
CASSSGHSSSTDTQYF
TGTGCCAGCAGCTCGGGACATTCCTCTAGCACAGATACGCAGTATTTT
>TRBD1|TRBV24-1|once|TRBJ2-2
CATSPGTGPGELFF
TGTGCCACCAGCCCCGGGACAGGGCCCGGGGAGCTGTTTTTT
>-|TRBV30|-|TRBJ1-1
CAWSVRKNRVGMNTEAFF
TGTGCCTGGAGTGTACGGAAAAACAGGGTTGGAATGAACACTGAAGCTTTCTTT
>TRBD2|TRBV28|-|TRBJ2-3
CASSPSGGYTDTQYF
TGTGCCAGCAGCCCTAGCGGGGGATACACAGATACGCAGTATTTT
>-|TRBV2|-|TRBJ1-2
CASSEMRHRNYGYTF
TGTGCCAGCAGTGAAATGAGGCATCGAAACTATGGCTACACCTTC
>TRBD1|TRBV29-1|-|TRBJ1-1
CSVRGQMNTEAFF
TGCAGCGTAAGGGGGCAAATGAACACTGAAGCTTTCTTT
>TRBD1|TRBV5-1|-|TRBJ2-3
CASRDRATDTQYF
TGCGCCAGCAGAGACAGGGCCACAGATACGCAGTATTTT
>TRBD2|TRBV11-2|-|TRBJ2-2
CASSSLAGFRAGELFF
TGTGCCAGCAGCTCTCTAGCGGGGTTTAGGGCCGGGGAGCTGTTTTTT
>-|TRBV20-1|-|TRBJ1-2
CSASPRGSYGYTF
TGCAGTGCTAGTCCCAGGGGCAGCTATGGCTACACCTTC
>-|TRBV3-1/TRBV3-2|-|TRBJ1-3
CASSPWDTNSGNTIYF
TGTGCCAGCAGCCCCTGGGACACTAACTCTGGAAACACCATATATTTT
>-|TRBV11-3|-|TRBJ1-1
CASSLIRGLNTEAFF
TGTGCCAGCAGCCTCATCAGGGGATTGAACACTGAAGCTTTCTTT